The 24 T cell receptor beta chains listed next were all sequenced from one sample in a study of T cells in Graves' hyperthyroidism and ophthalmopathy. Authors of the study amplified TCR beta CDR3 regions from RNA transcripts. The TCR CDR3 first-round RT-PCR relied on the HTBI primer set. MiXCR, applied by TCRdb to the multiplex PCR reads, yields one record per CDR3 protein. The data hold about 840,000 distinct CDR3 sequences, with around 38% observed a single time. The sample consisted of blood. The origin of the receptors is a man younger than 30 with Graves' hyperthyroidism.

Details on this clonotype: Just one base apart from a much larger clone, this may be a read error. DNA for the CDR3: TGTGCCAACAGCTTTGACAGGGGCAATCAGCCCCAGCATTTT. It yields the protein CANSFDRGNQPQHF. This chain links TRBV7-8 with TRBJ1-5, with 7 positions matching TRBD1. Germline V gives CDR1 SGHVS, CDR2 FQNEAQ. This CDR3 comprises 14 residues. Together with reference TRBV7-8 and TRBJ1-5, the CDR3 gives the full variable domain: GAGVSQSPRYKVAKRGQDVALRCDPISGHVSLFWYQQALGQGPEFLTYFQNEAQLDKSGLPSDRFFAERPEGSVSTLKIQRTQQEDSAVYLCANSFDRGNQPQHFGDGTRLSIL.

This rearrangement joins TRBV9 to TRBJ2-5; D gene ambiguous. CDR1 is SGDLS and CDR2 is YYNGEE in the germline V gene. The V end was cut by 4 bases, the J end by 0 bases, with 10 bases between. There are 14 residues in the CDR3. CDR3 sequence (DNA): TGTGCCAGCAGCCGTCGGTGGAACCAAGAGACCCAGTACTTC. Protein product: CASSRRWNQETQYF.

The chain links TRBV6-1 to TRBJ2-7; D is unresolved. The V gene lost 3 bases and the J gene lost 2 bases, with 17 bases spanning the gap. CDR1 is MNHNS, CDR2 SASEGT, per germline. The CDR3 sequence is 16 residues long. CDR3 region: CASSDNWASSTYEQYF. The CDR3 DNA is TGTGCCAGCAGTGACAACTGGGCGAGCTCCACCTACGAGCAGTACTTC.

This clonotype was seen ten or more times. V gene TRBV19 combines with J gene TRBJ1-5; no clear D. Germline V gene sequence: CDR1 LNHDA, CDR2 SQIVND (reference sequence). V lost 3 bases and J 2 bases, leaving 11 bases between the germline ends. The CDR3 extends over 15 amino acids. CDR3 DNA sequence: TGTGCCAGTAGTATTATTGTTGGAGGCAATCAGCCCCAGCATTTT. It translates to CASSIIVGGNQPQHF.

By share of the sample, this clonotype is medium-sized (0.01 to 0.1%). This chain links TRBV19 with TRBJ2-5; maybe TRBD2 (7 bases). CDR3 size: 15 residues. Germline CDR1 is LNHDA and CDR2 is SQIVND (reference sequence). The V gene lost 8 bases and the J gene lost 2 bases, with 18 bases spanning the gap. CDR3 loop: CASSGGSGQQETQYF. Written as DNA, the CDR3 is TGTGCCAGTTCGGGAGGCTCGGGACAACAAGAGACCCAGTACTTC.

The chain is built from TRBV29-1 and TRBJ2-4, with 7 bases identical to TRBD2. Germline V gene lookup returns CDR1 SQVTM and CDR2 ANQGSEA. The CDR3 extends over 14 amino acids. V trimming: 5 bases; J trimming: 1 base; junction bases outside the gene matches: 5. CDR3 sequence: CSVLGGTAKNIQYF. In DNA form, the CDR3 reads TGCAGCGTTCTCGGGGGGACGGCCAAAAACATTCAGTACTTC.

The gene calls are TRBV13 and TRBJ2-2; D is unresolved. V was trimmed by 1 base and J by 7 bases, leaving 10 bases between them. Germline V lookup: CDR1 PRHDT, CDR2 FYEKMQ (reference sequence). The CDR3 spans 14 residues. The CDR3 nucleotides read TGTGCCAGCAGCTTAGATTTGGGCTTCGGGGAGCTGTTTTTT. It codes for CASSLDLGFGELFF.

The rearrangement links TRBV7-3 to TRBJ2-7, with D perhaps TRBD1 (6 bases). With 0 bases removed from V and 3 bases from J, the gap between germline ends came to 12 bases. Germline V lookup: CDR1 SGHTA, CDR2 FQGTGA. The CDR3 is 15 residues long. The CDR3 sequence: CASSLTGTGRYEQYF. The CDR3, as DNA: TGTGCCAGCAGCTTAACGGGTACAGGGCGCTACGAGCAGTACTTC.

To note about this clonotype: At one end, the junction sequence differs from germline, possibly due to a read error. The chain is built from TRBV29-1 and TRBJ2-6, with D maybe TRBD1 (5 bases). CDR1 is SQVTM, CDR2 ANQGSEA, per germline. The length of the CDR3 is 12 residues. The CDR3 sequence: CSVEEGDNVLTF. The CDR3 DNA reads TGCAGCGTTGAAGAAGGGGACAACGTCCTGACTTTC.

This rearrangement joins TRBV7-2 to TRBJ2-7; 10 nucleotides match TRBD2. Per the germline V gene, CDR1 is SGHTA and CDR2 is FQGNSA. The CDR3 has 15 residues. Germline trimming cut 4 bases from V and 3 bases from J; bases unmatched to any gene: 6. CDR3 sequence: CASSSAGTSVYEQYF. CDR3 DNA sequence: TGTGCCAGCAGCTCTGCCGGGACTAGCGTCTACGAGCAGTACTTC.

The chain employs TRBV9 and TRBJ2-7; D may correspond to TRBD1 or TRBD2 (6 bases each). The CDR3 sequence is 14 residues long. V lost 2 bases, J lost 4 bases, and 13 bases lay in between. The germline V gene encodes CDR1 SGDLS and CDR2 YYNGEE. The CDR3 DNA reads TGTGCCAGCAGCGTTAGGGGGGAAGGATACGAGCAGTACTTC. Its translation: CASSVRGEGYEQYF.

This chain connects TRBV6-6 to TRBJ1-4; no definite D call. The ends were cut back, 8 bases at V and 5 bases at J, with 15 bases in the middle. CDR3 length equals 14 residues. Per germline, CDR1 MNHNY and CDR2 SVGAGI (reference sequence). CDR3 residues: CASPSGAGNEKLFF. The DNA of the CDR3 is TGTGCCAGCCCCTCGGGCGCTGGGAATGAAAAACTGTTTTTT.

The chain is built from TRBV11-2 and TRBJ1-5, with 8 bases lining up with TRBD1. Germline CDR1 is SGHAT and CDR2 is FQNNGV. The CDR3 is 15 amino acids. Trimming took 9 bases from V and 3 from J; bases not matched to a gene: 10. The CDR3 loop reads CASDSGTGYNQPQHF. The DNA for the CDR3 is TGTGCCAGTGACTCCGGGACAGGTTACAATCAGCCCCAGCATTTT.

The CDR3 region is CSARDGLGNTEAFF. The CDR3 DNA is TGCAGTGCTAGGGATGGATTAGGGAACACTGAAGCTTTCTTT. This chain connects TRBV20-1 to TRBJ1-1, with D hard to call. Between the trimmed V and J ends, which lost 3 bases and 1 base, there was a span of 12 bases. Per germline, CDR1 DFQATT and CDR2 SNEGSKA (reference sequence). This CDR3 is built from 14 residues.

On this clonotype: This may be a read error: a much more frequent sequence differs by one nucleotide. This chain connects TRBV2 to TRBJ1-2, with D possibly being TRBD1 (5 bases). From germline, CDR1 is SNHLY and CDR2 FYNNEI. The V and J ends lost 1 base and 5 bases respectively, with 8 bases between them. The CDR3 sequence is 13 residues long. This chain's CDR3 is CASSEVGPYGYTF. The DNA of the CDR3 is TGTGCCAGCAGTGAAGTGGGGCCATATGGCTACACCTTC.

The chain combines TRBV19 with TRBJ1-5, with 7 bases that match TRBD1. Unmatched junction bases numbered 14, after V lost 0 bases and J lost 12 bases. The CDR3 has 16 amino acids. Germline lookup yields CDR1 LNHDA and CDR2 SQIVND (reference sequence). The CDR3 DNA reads TGTGCCAGTAGTATAGATTTTCGGACAGGTCTCTACTTCCAGCATTTT. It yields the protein CASSIDFRTGLYFQHF.

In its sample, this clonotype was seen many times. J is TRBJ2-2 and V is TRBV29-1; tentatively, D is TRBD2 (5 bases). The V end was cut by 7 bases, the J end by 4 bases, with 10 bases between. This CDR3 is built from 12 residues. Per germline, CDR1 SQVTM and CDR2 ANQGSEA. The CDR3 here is CSGRAGTGELFF. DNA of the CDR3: TGCAGCGGTAGGGCGGGCACCGGGGAGCTGTTTTTT.

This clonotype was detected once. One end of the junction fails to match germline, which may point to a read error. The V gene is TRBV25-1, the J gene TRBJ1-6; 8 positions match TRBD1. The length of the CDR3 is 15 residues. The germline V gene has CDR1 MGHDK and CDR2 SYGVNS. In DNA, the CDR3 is TGTACCAGCAGTTCGGCCACAGGGGGGAATTCACCCCTCCACTTT. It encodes CTSSSATGGNSPLHF.

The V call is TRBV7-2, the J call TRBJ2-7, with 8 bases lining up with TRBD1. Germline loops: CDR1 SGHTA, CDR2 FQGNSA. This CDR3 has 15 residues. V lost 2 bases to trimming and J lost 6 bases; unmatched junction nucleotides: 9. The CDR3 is CASSLKPWDRLEQYF. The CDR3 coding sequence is TGTGCCAGCAGCTTAAAGCCCTGGGACAGGCTCGAGCAGTACTTC.

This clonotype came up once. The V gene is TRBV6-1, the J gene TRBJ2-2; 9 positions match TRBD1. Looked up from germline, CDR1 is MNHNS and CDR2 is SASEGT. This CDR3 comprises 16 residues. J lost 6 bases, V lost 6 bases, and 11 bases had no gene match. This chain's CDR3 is CASRTGTGRRAGELFF. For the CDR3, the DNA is TGTGCCAGCAGGACCGGGACAGGGCGCCGCGCCGGGGAGCTGTTTTTT.

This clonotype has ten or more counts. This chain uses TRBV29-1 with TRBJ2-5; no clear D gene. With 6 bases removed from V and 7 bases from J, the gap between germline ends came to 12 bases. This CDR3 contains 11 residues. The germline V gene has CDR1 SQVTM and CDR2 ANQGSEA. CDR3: CSVETLVTQYF. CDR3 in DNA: TGCAGCGTGGAGACCCTAGTGACCCAGTACTTC.

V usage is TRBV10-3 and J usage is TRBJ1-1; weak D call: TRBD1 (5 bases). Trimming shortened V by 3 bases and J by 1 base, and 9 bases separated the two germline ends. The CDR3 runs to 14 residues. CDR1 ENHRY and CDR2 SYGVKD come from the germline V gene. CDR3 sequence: CAISEHGGNTEAFF. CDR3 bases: TGTGCCATCAGTGAACACGGGGGGAACACTGAAGCTTTCTTT.

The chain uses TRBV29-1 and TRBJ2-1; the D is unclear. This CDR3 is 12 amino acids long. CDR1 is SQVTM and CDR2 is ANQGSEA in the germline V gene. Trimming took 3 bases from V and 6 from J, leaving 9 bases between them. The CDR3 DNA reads TGCAGCGTTGAGGTCTGGGGCAATGAGCAGTTCTTC. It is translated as CSVEVWGNEQFF.

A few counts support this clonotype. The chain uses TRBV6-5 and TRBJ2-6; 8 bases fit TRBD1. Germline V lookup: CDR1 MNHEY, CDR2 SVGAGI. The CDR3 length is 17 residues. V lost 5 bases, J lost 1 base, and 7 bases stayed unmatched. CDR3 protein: CASSARTGRSGANVLTF. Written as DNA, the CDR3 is TGTGCCAGCAGTGCACGGACAGGGAGGTCTGGGGCCAACGTCCTGACTTTC.